This entry features one T cell receptor beta chain sequence. This entry is derived from a study of blood T cell repertoires in COVID-19. As for the study in general: Nucleic acid was either cDNA or gDNA, and it came from T cells, B-cell-depleted T cells, or PBMCs.

CDR1 is SGHRS and CDR2 is YFSETQ in the germline V gene. The CDR3 runs to 16 residues. V was clipped by 4 bases and J by 1 base, with 17 bases between them. The method was immunoSEQ multiplex PCR; TCRdb's version includes in-frame clones alone and lacks a portion of them. In the table there are 85,000 to 100,000 clones, around nine tenths of which are singletons. Source material: peripheral blood. The clonotype comes from a man in his sixties with acute or convalescent COVID-19. The rearrangement joins TRBV5-1 to TRBJ1-1; a possible D gene is TRBD1 (5 bases). The CDR3 sequence: CASSDDPRAQNTEAFF. The CDR3 DNA reads as TGCGCCAGCAGCGACGACCCCAGGGCCCAGAACACTGAAGCTTTCTTT.